This record covers a single T cell receptor (beta chain). Produced via immunoSEQ multiplex PCR; TCRdb's table is partial and in-frame only. The sample contains roughly 2,500,000 clones, under 95% of which appear only once. The ends were cut back, 5 bases at V and 1 base at J, with 11 bases in the middle. This CDR3 comprises 14 residues. The germline gives CDR1 SGHVS, CDR2 FQNEAQ. This record belongs to a study of shared clonotypes between healthy human individuals. The sequence derives from a man aged 18 to 30 in good health. Some clones in this sample may be carry-over from other donors' samples. This chain links TRBV7-8 with TRBJ1-1; no clear D gene. Sequencing was performed on naive CD4+ T cells from PBMCs. Subset meaning: CD45RA+ positively selected. Written as DNA, the CDR3 is TGTGCCAGCAGCGTCGAGGGCGGGAACACTGAAGCTTTCTTT. Translating gives CASSVEGGNTEAFF.